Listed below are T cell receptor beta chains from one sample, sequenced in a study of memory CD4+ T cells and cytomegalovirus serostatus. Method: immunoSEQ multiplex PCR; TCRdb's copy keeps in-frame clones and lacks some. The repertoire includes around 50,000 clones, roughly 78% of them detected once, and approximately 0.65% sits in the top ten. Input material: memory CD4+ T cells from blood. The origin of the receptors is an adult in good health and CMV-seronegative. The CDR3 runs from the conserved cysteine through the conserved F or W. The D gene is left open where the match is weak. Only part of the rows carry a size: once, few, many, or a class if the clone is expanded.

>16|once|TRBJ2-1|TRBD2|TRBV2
CASSEAGAGGGNEQFF
TGTGCCAGCAGTGAAGCAGGAGCGGGAGGGGGGAATGAGCAGTTCTTC
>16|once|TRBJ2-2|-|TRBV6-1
CASSEWAGRGTGELFF
TGTGCCAGCAGTGAATGGGCGGGAAGGGGAACCGGGGAGCTGTTTTTT
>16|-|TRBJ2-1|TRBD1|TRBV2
CASSRRQGPGYNEQFF
TGTGCCAGCAGTAGGCGACAGGGCCCGGGCTACAATGAGCAGTTCTTC
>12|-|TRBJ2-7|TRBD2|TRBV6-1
CAGLAGDYEQYF
TGTGCCGGCCTAGCGGGAGACTACGAGCAGTACTTC
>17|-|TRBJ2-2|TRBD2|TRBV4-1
CASSLLSSGGFTGELFF
TGCGCCAGCAGCCTTCTGTCTAGCGGGGGGTTCACCGGGGAGCTGTTTTTT
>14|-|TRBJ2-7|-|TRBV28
CASTRTSYSYEQYF
TGTGCCAGCACCAGGACATCATACTCCTACGAGCAGTACTTC
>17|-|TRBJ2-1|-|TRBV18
CASSPRTELDPWDEQFF
TGTGCCAGCTCACCAAGGACCGAACTAGACCCCTGGGACGAGCAGTTCTTC
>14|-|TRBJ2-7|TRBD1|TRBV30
CAWPPDREDHEQYF
TGTGCCTGGCCCCCCGACAGGGAAGACCACGAGCAGTACTTC
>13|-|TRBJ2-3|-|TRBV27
CASSFTYTDTQYF
TGTGCCAGCAGTTTCACCTACACAGATACGCAGTATTTT
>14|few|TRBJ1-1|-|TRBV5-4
CASSRAVFGDEAFF
TGTGCCAGCAGCAGGGCCGTCTTTGGCGATGAAGCTTTCTTT
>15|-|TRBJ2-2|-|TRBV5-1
CASSLRQGLTGELFF
TGCGCCAGCAGCCTACGACAGGGACTCACCGGGGAGCTGTTTTTT
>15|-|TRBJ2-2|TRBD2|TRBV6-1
CASSGLAGVTGELFF
TGTGCCAGCAGTGGACTAGCGGGAGTCACCGGGGAGCTGTTTTTT
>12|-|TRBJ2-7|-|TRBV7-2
CASSYIRGMQYF
TGTGCCAGCAGCTATATTAGGGGAATGCAGTACTTC
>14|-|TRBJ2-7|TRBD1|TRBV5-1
CASSLGTEGYEQYF
TGCGCCAGCAGCTTAGGGACAGAAGGCTACGAGCAGTACTTC
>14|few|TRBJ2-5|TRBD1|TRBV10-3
CAIAQDRGAETQYF
TGTGCCATCGCCCAGGACAGGGGGGCAGAGACCCAGTACTTC
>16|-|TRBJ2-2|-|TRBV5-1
CASSNYRLGTTGELFF
TGCGCCAGCAGCAATTATCGACTCGGAACAACCGGGGAGCTGTTTTTT
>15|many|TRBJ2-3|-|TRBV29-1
CSGGLSGQSTDTQYF
TGCAGCGGGGGCTTGAGCGGGCAAAGCACAGATACGCAGTATTTT
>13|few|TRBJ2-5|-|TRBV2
CASSEGRGGPQYF
TGTGCCAGCAGTGAAGGCAGGGGGGGACCCCAGTACTTC
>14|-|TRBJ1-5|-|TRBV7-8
CASRLTAGNQPQHF
TGTGCCAGCAGGCTAACAGCGGGCAATCAGCCCCAGCATTTT
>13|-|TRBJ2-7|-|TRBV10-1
CALASPGVHEQYF
TGCGCCTTGGCCTCGCCGGGGGTCCACGAGCAGTACTTC
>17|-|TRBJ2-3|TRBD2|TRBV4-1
CASSQRGLAGVGDTQYF
TGCGCCAGCAGCCAAAGGGGACTAGCGGGAGTCGGAGATACGCAGTATTTT
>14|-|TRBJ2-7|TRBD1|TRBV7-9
CASSFYRGRYEQYF
TGTGCCAGCAGCTTCTACAGGGGAAGGTACGAGCAGTACTTC
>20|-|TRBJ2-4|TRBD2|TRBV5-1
CASSIGTSGSLGLTKNIQYF
TGCGCCAGCAGCATAGGGACTAGCGGGAGCTTGGGGCTAACCAAAAACATTCAGTACTTC
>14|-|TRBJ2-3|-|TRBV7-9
CASSPNAITDTQYF
TGTGCCAGCAGCCCCAACGCTATCACAGATACGCAGTATTTT
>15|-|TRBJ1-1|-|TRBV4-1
CASSQDEVPNTEAFF
TGCGCCAGCAGCCAAGATGAGGTCCCGAACACTGAAGCTTTCTTT
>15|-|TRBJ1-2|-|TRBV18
CASSPSQASNYGYTF
TGTGCCAGCTCACCCTCACAGGCGTCTAACTATGGCTACACCTTC
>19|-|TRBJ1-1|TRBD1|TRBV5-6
CASNQLDRALVFGYTEAFF
TGTGCCAGCAACCAACTGGACAGGGCACTCGTTTTTGGGTACACTGAAGCTTTCTTT
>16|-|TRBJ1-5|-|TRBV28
CASSRAAGASNQPQHF
TGTGCCAGCAGTCGCGCCGCAGGGGCCAGCAATCAGCCCCAGCATTTT
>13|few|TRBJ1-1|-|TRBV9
CASSAQAYPEAFF
TGTGCCAGCAGCGCCCAAGCCTACCCTGAAGCTTTCTTT
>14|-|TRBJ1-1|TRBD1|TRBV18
CASSQTGGVTEAFF
TGTGCCAGCTCACAAACAGGGGGCGTGACTGAAGCTTTCTTT
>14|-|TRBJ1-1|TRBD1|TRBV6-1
CASSSTGASSEAFF
TGTGCCAGCAGTTCTACAGGGGCTAGTTCTGAAGCTTTCTTT
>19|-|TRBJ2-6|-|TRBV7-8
CASSLAPSWSRGGANVLTF
TGTGCCAGCAGCTTAGCGCCATCGTGGTCCAGGGGTGGGGCCAACGTCCTGACTTTC
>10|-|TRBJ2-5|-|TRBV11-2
CASSQETQYF
TGTGCCAGCAGCCAGGAGACCCAGTACTTC
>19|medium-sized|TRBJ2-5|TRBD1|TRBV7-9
CASSSPTWDRASYQETQYF
TGTGCCAGCAGCTCCCCCACGTGGGACAGGGCTTCGTACCAAGAGACCCAGTACTTC
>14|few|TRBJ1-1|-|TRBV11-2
CASSLVGPNTEAFF
TGTGCCAGCAGCTTAGTAGGGCCGAACACTGAAGCTTTCTTT
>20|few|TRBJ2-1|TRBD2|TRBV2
CASSSRTPVGLAGPPNEQFF
TGTGCCAGCAGTTCCCGGACACCCGTAGGGCTAGCGGGGCCCCCCAATGAGCAGTTCTTC
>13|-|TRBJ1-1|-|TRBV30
CAWSEVDDTEAFF
TGTGCCTGGAGTGAGGTGGATGACACTGAAGCTTTCTTT
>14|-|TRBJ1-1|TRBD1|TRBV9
CASSVRGQGAEAFF
TGTGCCAGCAGCGTACGCGGACAGGGCGCTGAAGCTTTCTTT
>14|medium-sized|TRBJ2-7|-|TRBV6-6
CASSYNRDSYEQYF
TGTGCCAGCAGTTATAACAGGGACTCCTACGAGCAGTACTTC
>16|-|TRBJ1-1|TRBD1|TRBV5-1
CASSLGLGQGAAEAFF
TGCGCCAGCAGCTTGGGCCTGGGACAGGGAGCCGCTGAAGCTTTCTTT
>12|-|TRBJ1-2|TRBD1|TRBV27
CASSLTGDGYTF
TGTGCCAGCAGTTTAACAGGGGATGGCTACACCTTC
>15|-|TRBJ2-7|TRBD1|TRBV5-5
CASSLEGQIPYEQYF
TGTGCCAGCAGCTTGGAGGGACAGATTCCCTACGAGCAGTACTTC
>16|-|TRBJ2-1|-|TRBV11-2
CASSFKTLLSYNEQFF
TGTGCCAGCAGCTTCAAGACTCTTCTCTCCTACAATGAGCAGTTCTTC
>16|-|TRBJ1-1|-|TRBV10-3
CAISEGSGPQSTEAFF
TGTGCCATCAGTGAAGGGTCCGGGCCGCAATCCACTGAAGCTTTCTTT
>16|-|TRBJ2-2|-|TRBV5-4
CASSWGQRGNTGELFF
TGTGCCAGCAGCTGGGGACAGCGGGGGAACACCGGGGAGCTGTTTTTT
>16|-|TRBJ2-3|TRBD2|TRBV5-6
CASRASSSGGTDTQYF
TGTGCCAGCAGAGCTAGTTCTAGCGGGGGGACAGATACGCAGTATTTT
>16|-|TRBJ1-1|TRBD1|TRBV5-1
CASSPGQGLRNTEAFF
TGCGCCAGCAGCCCGGGACAGGGGCTTCGGAACACTGAAGCTTTCTTT
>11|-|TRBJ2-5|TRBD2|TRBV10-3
CAIRGGETQYF
TGTGCCATCAGGGGGGGGGAGACCCAGTACTTC
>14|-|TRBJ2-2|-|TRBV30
CAWGNSVNTGELFF
TGTGCCTGGGGGAATAGTGTGAACACCGGGGAGCTGTTTTTT